This TCR beta chain was recovered during a study of beta chain features in type 1 diabetes. Study summary: Summed over all samples, the examined sorted cells came to 95 million to 120 million. Study results and caveats: A PCR bias possibly favoring shorter templates would apply equally to patients and controls. Moderate yet significant TCRB CDR3 shortening was seen in Type 1 diabetes patients in all four CD4+ subsets.

As every portion of the isolated RNA was reverse transcribed, the sequencing read expressed TCRB transcripts. Regulatory, naive and central memory T cell samples averaged approximately 3.4 million reads. The data were produced by immunoSEQ multiplex PCR, yet TCRdb's version contains in-frame clones alone and is incomplete. The data hold around 20,000 clones, with about 69% observed a single time. The V and J ends lost 6 bases and 4 bases respectively, with 16 bases between them. This CDR3 has 15 amino acids. Looked up from germline, CDR1 is LNHDA and CDR2 is SQIVND (reference sequence). Concerning this clone: Its antigen is as yet unknown.

By way of CD45RO/CCR7/CD25/CD127/CD95/CD27, the CD4+ regulatory, stem cell-like memory, central memory and naive cells were sorted. The sample comprised Tregs from blood. V is TRBV19 and J is TRBJ1-5; the D gene is possibly TRBD1 (6 bases). The origin of this receptor is a young man with type 1 diabetes. The CDR3 DNA follows: TGTGCCAGTAGGGCTTCTGGACAGCTTAATCAGCCCCAGCATTTT. This sequence encodes CASRASGQLNQPQHF.